This T cell receptor beta chain came from a study of a mutant IDH1 vaccine in newly diagnosed glioma. Turning to the study itself: Most patients had radiochemotherapy with temozolomide before enrollment; others had one alone. Visits V12 and V13 fell at weeks 35 and 47, respectively.

Produced via immunoSEQ multiplex PCR; TCRdb's table is partial and in-frame only. Of 69,000 or so clones in the sample, more than 85% are singletons; the top ten hold about 2%. Stated time point: week 35, safety follow-up. Doses of 300 ug of mutant IDH1 20-mer peptide were given with topical imiquimod. The patients were given eight vaccinations, one each in weeks 1, 3, 5, 7, 11, 15, 19 and 23. Those who donated had recent WHO grade 3 or 4 IDH1-mutant, ATRX-lost astrocytomas. Regarding this clone: Its antigen is still unknown.

The germline V gene encodes CDR1 MNHNS and CDR2 SASEGT. The J segment lost 1 base and the V segment lost 6 bases, leaving 8 bases of the junction unmatched. The CDR3 is made up of 15 amino acids. This TCR was recovered from a man aged 25-45 years with glioma. This chain joins TRBV6-1 and TRBJ2-7; 8 bases are a match to TRBD1. Sample: PBMCs, taken from a glioma patient whose treatment included an IDH1 peptide vaccine. This chain's CDR3 is CASRKGQVRSYEQYF. CDR3 in DNA: TGTGCCAGCAGAAAGGGACAGGTGAGGTCCTACGAGCAGTACTTC.